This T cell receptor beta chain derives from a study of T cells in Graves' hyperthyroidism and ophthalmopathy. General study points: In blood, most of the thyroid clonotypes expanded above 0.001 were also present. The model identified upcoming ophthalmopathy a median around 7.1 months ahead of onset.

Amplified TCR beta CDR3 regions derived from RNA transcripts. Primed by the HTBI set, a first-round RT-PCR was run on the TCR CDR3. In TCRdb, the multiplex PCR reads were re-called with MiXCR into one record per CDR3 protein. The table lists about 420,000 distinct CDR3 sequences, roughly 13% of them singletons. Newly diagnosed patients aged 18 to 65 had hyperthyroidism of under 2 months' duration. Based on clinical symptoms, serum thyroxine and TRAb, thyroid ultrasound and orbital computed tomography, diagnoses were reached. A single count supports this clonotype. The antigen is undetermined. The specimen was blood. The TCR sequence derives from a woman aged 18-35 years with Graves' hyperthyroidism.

CDR3 in DNA: TGTGCCAGCAGTTTAGGACAGGTTGGCGGCTACACCTTC. Its protein is CASSLGQVGGYTF. The chain is built from TRBV12-3 or TRBV12-4 and TRBJ1-2; a possible D gene is TRBD1 (6 bases). Trimming shortened V by 1 base and J by 8 bases, and 11 bases separated the two germline ends. The CDR3 sequence is 13 residues long.